The 23 T cell receptor beta chains below all came from one sample that was sequenced in a study of radiotherapy plus CTLA-4 blockade in lung cancer listed by TCRdb under 2018. Library construction relied on the immunoSEQ multiplex PCR assay. The table was pulled from immuneACCESS by TCRdb, which kept in-frame rearrangements only. Such tables lose some clones; where checked, under half of the loss comes from unresolved V genes, and the rest has no known cause. Within this sample are roughly 77,000 clones, with over 65% of them counted one time only. 9.5% to 10% of the sample rests with the top ten. The sequences come from peripheral blood, collected from a patient treated with radiotherapy plus ipilimumab. These receptors all come from a human donor with non-small cell lung cancer whose response to radiotherapy plus ipilimumab could not be evaluated.

This clone was detected a few times. The J gene is TRBJ2-7, the V gene TRBV2; tentatively, D is TRBD1 (5 bases). The germline V gene encodes CDR1 SNHLY and CDR2 FYNNEI. The V end lost 1 base, the J end lost 2 bases, and 15 bases lay between the germline ends. The length of the CDR3 is 16 residues. CDR3 sequence (DNA): TGTGCCAGCAGTGAAGAGGGGTCAGGGTTACCCTACGAGCAGTACTTC. Encoded protein: CASSEEGSGLPYEQYF.

This sequence joins TRBV28 and TRBJ1-2; 7 bases agree with TRBD1. There are 14 residues in the CDR3. Germline V gene lookup returns CDR1 MDHEN and CDR2 SYDVKM. V shed 7 bases, J shed 7 bases, and the junction held 12 bases outside the gene matches. CDR3 sequence: CASNLGRGGSGYTF. For the CDR3, the DNA is TGTGCCAGCAACTTAGGGAGAGGGGGCAGTGGCTACACCTTC.

This clone has more than one count but fewer than ten. The rearrangement joins TRBV27 to TRBJ2-1; no definite D call. The CDR3 runs 13 residues. V was shortened by 0 bases and J by 4 bases, with 4 bases between the two germline ends. Germline-derived CDR1 and CDR2 are MNHEY and SMNVEV (reference sequence). The CDR3 DNA sequence: TGTGCCAGCAGTTTATCCCGTTACAATGAGCAGTTCTTC. Encoded protein: CASSLSRYNEQFF.

CDR3 sequence (DNA): TGTGCCAGCAGCCTCCACTCGGACAGGGCCTACGAGCAGTACTTC. Protein product: CASSLHSDRAYEQYF. This rearrangement joins TRBV5-5 to TRBJ2-7; 8 nucleotides agree with TRBD1. This CDR3 has 15 residues. V dropped 4 bases and J dropped 2; count of bases not matched to a gene: 8. Germline V gene sequence: CDR1 SGHKS, CDR2 YYEKEE (reference sequence).

The rearrangement links TRBV18 to TRBJ1-6; TRBD1 is a possible D gene (6 bases). This CDR3 contains 14 residues. V lost 6 bases and J 5 bases, leaving 11 bases between the germline ends. Germline loops: CDR1 KGHSH, CDR2 LQKENI. The CDR3 sequence: CASSQQGDNSPLHF. The CDR3 DNA reads TGTGCCAGCTCCCAACAGGGAGATAATTCACCCCTCCACTTT.

This rearrangement joins TRBV7-7 to TRBJ2-1; tentatively, D is TRBD2 (5 bases). Trimming removed 5 bases at V and 10 bases at J, with 15 bases between. The germline V gene encodes CDR1 SSHAT and CDR2 FNYEAQ (reference sequence). This CDR3 has 13 amino acids. The CDR3 sequence is CASSPSGGREQFF. The CDR3 DNA sequence: TGTGCCAGCAGCCCTTCGGGCGGGCGGGAGCAGTTCTTC.

The chain couples TRBV5-4 to TRBJ2-3; D not certain. Germline V gives CDR1 SGHNT, CDR2 YYREEE (reference sequence). The CDR3 has 15 amino acids. Deletions cut 4 bases from V and 1 base from J, with 13 bases between. The DNA of the CDR3 is TGTGCCAGCAGCCCCGACTTAGCTCGCACAGATACGCAGTATTTT. It specifies CASSPDLARTDTQYF.

The V call is TRBV7-9, the J call TRBJ2-7; 8 nucleotides match TRBD2. Trimming removed 6 bases from V and 3 bases from J; junction bases left unmatched: 4. The CDR3 runs 13 residues. Germline lookup yields CDR1 SEHNR and CDR2 FQNEAQ (reference sequence). As DNA, the CDR3 is TGTGCCAGCAGGTTGAGCGGGAGCTACGAGCAGTACTTC. Translating it yields CASRLSGSYEQYF.

The chain carries TRBV7-8 and TRBJ1-2; D is ambiguous. V gave up 0 bases and J gave up 4 bases, with 12 bases separating them. This CDR3 region has 15 residues. Germline lookup yields CDR1 SGHVS and CDR2 FQNEAQ. CDR3 nucleotides: TGTGCCAGCAGCTTAGCAATTTCCGGGGTCTATGGCTACACCTTC. Translation: CASSLAISGVYGYTF.

The count of this clone is one. V gene TRBV6-1 combines with J gene TRBJ2-3, with TRBD2 matching over 12 bases. The CDR3 totals 17 residues. Losses at the gene ends were 3 bases for V and 5 bases for J; bases not matched to a gene: 9. Germline-derived CDR1 and CDR2 are MNHNS and SASEGT. CDR3 sequence: CASSDRLAGVAGDTQYF. The DNA of the CDR3 is TGTGCCAGCAGTGACCGACTAGCGGGAGTGGCGGGAGATACGCAGTATTTT.

This clone has at least ten counts. The V and J genes are TRBV2 and TRBJ1-5; no definite D call. Trimming took off 8 bases at V and 5 bases at J, with 13 bases between the two ends. The germline CDR1 and CDR2 sequences are SNHLY and FYNNEI. The CDR3 runs 13 residues. This CDR3 is CASSQDWDQPQHF. CDR3 coding DNA: TGTGCCAGCTCGCAGGACTGGGATCAGCCCCAGCATTTT.

This clone was seen more than once but under ten times. The V call is TRBV23-1, the J call TRBJ1-1; perhaps TRBD1 as D (5 bases). TRBV23-1 is sorted into the ORF group, with uncertain function. This CDR3 is built from 13 residues. The V end was cut by 6 bases, the J end by 1 base, with 9 bases between. The CDR3 DNA is TGCGCCAGCAGCACAGGAAGGAACACTGAAGCTTTCTTT. Its protein is CASSTGRNTEAFF.

V gene TRBV15 combines with J gene TRBJ2-3; 8 bases fit TRBD2. The CDR3 totals 17 residues. Unmatched junction bases numbered 6, after V lost 1 base and J lost 0 bases. CDR1 is LNHNV and CDR2 is YYDKDF in the germline V gene (reference sequence). The DNA for the CDR3 is TGTGCCACCAGCAGAGGCGGGAGCGGGAGAAGCACAGATACGCAGTATTTT. Its protein is CATSRGGSGRSTDTQYF.

This clone was seen a few times. CDR3 nucleotide sequence: TGCGCCAGCAGCTTTGCGGGACCCACAGATACGCAGTATTTT. Encoded protein: CASSFAGPTDTQYF. The J gene is TRBJ2-3, the V gene TRBV5-1, with D possibly matching TRBD2 (6 bases). The CDR3 consists of 14 residues. Per the germline V gene, CDR1 is SGHRS and CDR2 is YFSETQ. V shed 2 bases and J shed 2 bases, with 9 bases lying between them.

J is TRBJ2-7 and V is TRBV5-6; D perhaps matches TRBD1 (6 bases). Trimming took off 7 bases at V and 4 bases at J, with 12 bases between the two ends. Germline V gives CDR1 SGHDT, CDR2 YYEEEE. The CDR3 extends over 12 amino acids. The CDR3, as DNA: TGTGCCAGCCAATCTAGGGGGTACGAGCAGTACTTC. Residues: CASQSRGYEQYF.

The chain has TRBV4-1 and TRBJ2-2, with D tentatively TRBD1 (8 bases). Trimming pared 0 bases from V and 5 bases from J, leaving 13 bases between. The germline CDR1 and CDR2 sequences are MGHRA and YSYEKL. The CDR3 sequence is 16 residues long. For the CDR3, the DNA is TGCGCCAGCAGCCAAGAACAGGGGGGGGATACCGGGGAGCTGTTTTTT. Translated: CASSQEQGGDTGELFF.

The rearrangement joins TRBV7-2 to TRBJ1-1; 8 nucleotides match TRBD1. Germline V gene lookup returns CDR1 SGHTA and CDR2 FQGNSA. Trimming removed 4 bases from V and 1 base from J; junction bases left unmatched: 5. This CDR3 comprises 15 residues. The CDR3, as DNA: TGTGCCAGCAGCTGGGACAGGACGGCGAACACTGAAGCTTTCTTT. This codes for CASSWDRTANTEAFF.

This clone was observed many times. The CDR3 DNA reads TGTGCCAGCAGTGGGCGACACACAGGGGATGAAAAACTGTTTTTT. Its translation: CASSGRHTGDEKLFF. The gene calls are TRBV6-1 and TRBJ1-4; 7 nucleotides match TRBD1. CDR3 length equals 15 residues. Germline V lookup: CDR1 MNHNS, CDR2 SASEGT. V dropped 4 bases and J dropped 6; count of bases not matched to a gene: 8.

V usage is TRBV30 and J usage is TRBJ2-1; D might be TRBD1 (6 bases). The CDR3 extends over 11 amino acids. V dropped 5 bases and J dropped 8 bases, with 10 bases sitting between them. CDR1 and CDR2 (germline): GTSNPN, SVGIG (reference sequence). In nucleotides, the CDR3 is TGTGCCTGGTCGACAGGACATGAGCAGTTCTTC. This sequence encodes CAWSTGHEQFF. Supplemented by reference TRBV30 and TRBJ2-1, the full variable domain reads SQTIHQWPATLVQPVGSPLSLECTVEGTSNPNLYWYRQAAGRGLQLLFYSVGIGQISSEVPQNLSASRPQDRQFILSSKKLLLSDSGFYLCAWSTGHEQFFGPGTRLTVL.

The chain has TRBV2 and TRBJ2-3, with D perhaps TRBD1 (6 bases). V lost 6 bases and J 2 bases, leaving 12 bases between the germline ends. CDR1 and CDR2 from the germline V gene are SNHLY and FYNNEI. CDR3 length equals 14 residues. CDR3 protein: CASRNRVPTDTQYF. The CDR3 DNA reads TGTGCCAGCAGGAACAGGGTTCCCACAGATACGCAGTATTTT.

V is TRBV9 and J is TRBJ2-1; 7 bases map to TRBD2. The V segment lost 4 bases and the J segment 7 bases; nucleotides outside the gene matches: 11. The CDR3 extends over 15 amino acids. The germline gives CDR1 SGDLS, CDR2 YYNGEE. CDR3 DNA sequence: TGTGCCAGCAGCTTTCCGGGGGGAGGGATGAATGAGCAGTTCTTC. It encodes CASSFPGGGMNEQFF.

The chain links TRBV9 to TRBJ2-3, with D possibly being TRBD1 (6 bases). V shed 0 bases and J shed 6 bases, with 14 bases lying between them. The CDR3 has 15 amino acids. In germline, CDR1 is SGDLS, CDR2 YYNGEE. The CDR3 DNA sequence: TGTGCCAGCAGCGTAGAACAGGGACATTTTGATACGCAGTATTTT. Protein: CASSVEQGHFDTQYF.

This clone was found a few times. CDR3 DNA: TGTGCCAGCTCCGGGACAGGATTCACAGATACGCAGTATTTT. Translating it yields CASSGTGFTDTQYF. The J gene is TRBJ2-3, the V gene TRBV18, with 8 bases lining up with TRBD1. Germline lookup yields CDR1 KGHSH and CDR2 LQKENI. Trimming at V came to 6 bases and at J to 2 bases, leaving 4 bases not matched to a gene. The CDR3 totals 14 residues.